This TCR beta chain stems from a study of early T cells in non-severe SARS-CoV-2 infection. The TCR library protocol was used to attach unique molecular identifiers. These identifiers were attached to individual cDNA molecules. TCRdb reprocessed the 5' RACE reads via MiXCR and lists one record per CDR3 protein. The sample lists tens of thousands of distinct CDR3 sequences, 4.5% to 7.5% occurring once. The table lists this clonotype with many counts. The TCR was taken from an adult who was a healthcare worker with PCR-confirmed SARS-CoV-2 infection or an uninfected control (not recorded which). The sequenced material came from whole blood.

The CDR3 reads CASSLARPKGYTF. DNA of the CDR3: TGTGCCAGCAGCTTAGCCCGTCCAAAGGGCTACACCTTC. This rearrangement joins TRBV13 to TRBJ1-2; D not certain. Germline V gives CDR1 PRHDT, CDR2 FYEKMQ (reference sequence). Trimming removed 1 base from V and 8 bases from J, with 11 bases in between. The CDR3 totals 13 residues.